This is a list of T cell receptor beta chains from one sample in a study of PD-1 blockade in classical Hodgkin lymphoma. Clones were read by immunoSEQ multiplex PCR, and TCRdb kept only the in-frame ones, dropping some. The profile covers around 7,700 clones, with around 86% appearing a single time and about 1.6% taken by the ten largest. The sequencing used CD4+ T cells from blood, collected at baseline. These receptors came from a human donor with classical Hodgkin lymphoma. CDR3s include the opening cysteine and the closing phenylalanine or tryptophan. The order of the fields is V gene, clone size, D gene, J gene, CDR3 protein, CDR3 DNA. D genes are given only for firm matches. Part of the rows lack a size; the others show once, few, many or a class for expanded clones.

V: TRBV7-8; size: -; D: -; J: TRBJ2-1; CDR3: CASSLRRAPYNEQFF; DNA: TGTGCCAGCAGCTTAAGGCGGGCCCCCTACAATGAGCAGTTCTTC
V: TRBV5-1; size: -; D: -; J: TRBJ2-2; CDR3: CASSLDPSGELFF; DNA: TGCGCCAGCAGCTTGGATCCTTCCGGGGAGCTGTTTTTT
V: TRBV12-5; size: -; D: -; J: TRBJ1-2; CDR3: CASGEVNFRSVDYGYTF; DNA: TGTGCTAGTGGTGAGGTCAACTTTCGGAGCGTCGACTATGGCTACACCTTC
V: TRBV7-2; size: -; D: -; J: TRBJ2-7; CDR3: CASSLGRHYEQYF; DNA: TGTGCCAGCAGCTTAGGACGCCACTACGAGCAGTACTTC
V: TRBV19; size: -; D: -; J: TRBJ1-2; CDR3: CASSTNPLSTGSGGYTF; DNA: TGTGCCAGTAGTACTAATCCCCTATCCACAGGCTCGGGTGGCTACACCTTC
V: TRBV7-3; size: -; D: -; J: TRBJ1-1; CDR3: CASSPLTEPGTEAFF; DNA: TGTGCCAGCAGTCCACTGACCGAGCCGGGCACTGAAGCTTTCTTT
V: TRBV7-2; size: -; D: -; J: TRBJ1-1; CDR3: CASSFQGTDTEAFF; DNA: TGTGCCAGCAGCTTCCAGGGGACGGACACTGAAGCTTTCTTT
V: TRBV19; size: -; D: TRBD1; J: TRBJ1-5; CDR3: CASRPQGASNQPQHF; DNA: TGTGCCAGTAGACCACAGGGGGCTAGCAATCAGCCCCAGCATTTT
V: TRBV7-2; size: -; D: TRBD1; J: TRBJ2-6; CDR3: CASSLAFRTGTGPGANVLTF; DNA: TGTGCCAGCAGCTTAGCGTTCCGGACAGGAACGGGCCCTGGGGCCAACGTCCTGACTTTC
V: TRBV4-3; size: -; D: -; J: TRBJ2-7; CDR3: CASSPGSWVYEQYF; DNA: TGCGCCAGCAGCCCGGGTTCTTGGGTCTACGAGCAGTACTTC
V: TRBV6-6; size: few; D: -; J: TRBJ2-1; CDR3: CASRIEGGSYNEQFF; DNA: TGTGCCAGCCGAATAGAGGGGGGCTCCTACAATGAGCAGTTCTTC
V: TRBV9; size: -; D: -; J: TRBJ1-1; CDR3: CASSPTTNTEAFF; DNA: TGTGCCAGCAGCCCAACTACGAACACTGAAGCTTTCTTT
V: TRBV5-6; size: once; D: -; J: TRBJ2-5; CDR3: CASLHAGAWETQYF; DNA: TGTGCCAGCCTGCATGCAGGGGCTTGGGAGACCCAGTACTTC
V: TRBV5-1; size: -; D: -; J: TRBJ1-3; CDR3: CASSGRTQGNTIYF; DNA: TGCGCCAGCAGTGGCAGAACCCAAGGAAACACCATATATTTT
V: TRBV5-4; size: -; D: -; J: TRBJ2-5; CDR3: CASMRDSQTGETQYF; DNA: TGTGCCAGTATGCGGGACAGCCAAACCGGGGAGACCCAGTACTTC
V: TRBV19; size: -; D: TRBD1; J: TRBJ2-7; CDR3: CASSPLHRGSSGEQYF; DNA: TGTGCCAGTAGTCCGTTGCACAGGGGCTCATCGGGCGAGCAGTACTTC
V: TRBV4-1; size: -; D: TRBD2; J: TRBJ2-1; CDR3: CASSIRLPASGGTYNEQFF; DNA: TGCGCCAGCAGCATAAGGCTTCCCGCTAGCGGGGGGACCTACAATGAGCAGTTCTTC
V: TRBV7-9; size: -; D: TRBD1; J: TRBJ1-2; CDR3: CASSPPGQGMNGYTF; DNA: TGTGCCAGCAGCCCGCCGGGACAGGGTATGAATGGCTACACCTTC